This T cell receptor (beta chain) is from a study of T cell responses to AZD1222 COVID-19 vaccine. The V and J ends lost 5 bases and 6 bases, in that order; junction bases with no gene match: 6. CDR1 is SGHNT and CDR2 is YYREEE in the germline V gene (reference sequence). The length of the CDR3 is 14 residues. TCRdb's table, derived via immunoSEQ multiplex PCR, lists solely in-frame clones and lacks some. This table has under 95,000 clones, roughly 87% appearing once. This clone occurred once. The sequence came from an adult who received the AZD1222 COVID-19 vaccine. The sample was peripheral blood, taken 28 days after the second AZD1222 dose. The chain recombines TRBV5-4 with TRBJ1-4, with 8 bases fitting TRBD1. DNA for the CDR3: TGTGCCAGCAGGCTGGCAGGGGGCCATGAAAAACTGTTTTTT. Translating gives CASRLAGGHEKLFF.